The 9 T cell receptor beta chains below all came from one sample that was sequenced in a study of cytomegalovirus exposure and HLA in healthy donors. 60 Vbeta and 13 Jbeta primers were used in PCR. TCRdb's table, derived via immunoSEQ multiplex PCR, lists solely in-frame clones and lacks some. Counted here are around 200,000 clones, roughly four fifths occurring once; the ten biggest clones make up around 1.7%. Input material: PBMCs. The receptors here all came from a man aged 50 to 60 in good health and CMV-seronegative.

On this clone itself: The junction departs from the called germline gene at one end, perhaps through a read error. The chain combines TRBV7-9 with TRBJ2-7, with 7 bases matching TRBD1. Germline V gene lookup returns CDR1 SEHNR and CDR2 FQNEAQ (reference sequence). The CDR3 has 12 residues. The CDR3 protein is CSSSSDRDPLYF. CDR3 nucleotides: TGTTCCAGCAGTTCCGACAGGGACCCCCTGTACTTC.

This sequence joins TRBV7-2 and TRBJ1-2, with TRBD1 matching 8 bases. CDR1 and CDR2 from the germline V gene are SGHTA and FQGNSA. The CDR3 contains 15 residues. The V segment lost 1 base and the J segment 4 bases; nucleotides outside the gene matches: 5. The CDR3 DNA is TGTGCCAGCAGCTTAGGGACAGGGAATCCCTATGGCTACACCTTC. The encoded protein is CASSLGTGNPYGYTF.

This sequence joins TRBV11-3 and TRBJ2-2; the D gene is possibly TRBD1 (5 bases). The V gene's germline CDR1 is SGHNT and CDR2 YENEEA. Trimming cost V 4 bases and J 1 base, with 10 bases left between them. CDR3 length: 15 residues. The CDR3 loop reads CASSSTAKNTGELFF. The CDR3 bases are TGTGCCAGCAGCTCGACAGCGAAGAACACCGGGGAGCTGTTTTTT.

The V gene is TRBV10-3, the J gene TRBJ2-3; 15 bases line up with TRBD2. V was pared by 6 bases and J by 6 bases, with 13 bases of the junction left unmatched. CDR3 length equals 18 residues. Germline CDR1 reads ENHRY; CDR2 reads SYGVKD. CDR3 DNA sequence: TGTGCCATCAGGAATACTCCCGGGACTAGCGGGGGGTGGGATACGCAGTATTTT. Amino acid sequence: CAIRNTPGTSGGWDTQYF.

A few counts support this clone. This rearrangement joins TRBV7-2 to TRBJ1-5, with 8 bases identical to TRBD1. Germline CDR1 reads SGHTA; CDR2 reads FQGNSA. Germline trimming cut 5 bases from V and 2 bases from J; bases unmatched to any gene: 17. CDR3 length: 19 residues. Here the CDR3 DNA reads TGTGCCAGCAGCCCCTCTTTCGTCAGGGGGCAAGGTGGCAATCAGCCCCAGCATTTT. This codes for CASSPSFVRGQGGNQPQHF.

The chain uses TRBV15 and TRBJ1-4, with D unclear. The CDR3 covers 15 residues. Trimming left V 3 bases short and J 1 base short, with 9 bases between. Germline assignment: CDR1 LNHNV and CDR2 YYDKDF (reference sequence). The chain's CDR3 is CATSSTVGTNEKLFF. CDR3 sequence (DNA): TGTGCCACCAGCAGCACAGTAGGAACTAATGAAAAACTGTTTTTT.

This chain connects TRBV13 to TRBJ2-4; TRBD1 matches at 9 bases. J was trimmed by 0 bases and V by 5 bases; bases with no gene match: 14. From germline, CDR1 is PRHDT and CDR2 FYEKMQ (reference sequence). CDR3 size: 19 residues. The CDR3 reads CASSVRDRVRRRAKNIQYF. Here the CDR3 DNA reads TGTGCCAGCAGCGTCCGGGACAGGGTGCGAAGGCGAGCCAAAAACATTCAGTACTTC.

The rearrangement links TRBV5-1 to TRBJ2-1, with TRBD2 identical over 9 bases. The CDR3 extends over 14 amino acids. V lost 6 bases to trimming and J lost 4 bases; unmatched junction nucleotides: 5. Looked up from germline, CDR1 is SGHRS and CDR2 is YFSETQ. The CDR3 DNA reads as TGCGCCAGCATGAGGGGACTAGCTTACAATGAGCAGTTCTTC. This translates into CASMRGLAYNEQFF.

The gene calls are TRBV4-1 and TRBJ2-3, with 9 positions matching TRBD2. CDR3 length: 16 residues. V trimming: 3 bases; J trimming: 5 bases; junction bases outside the gene matches: 9. From germline, CDR1 is MGHRA and CDR2 YSYEKL. The CDR3 protein is CASSQGPSGVQDTQYF. The CDR3 DNA sequence: TGCGCCAGCAGCCAGGGTCCTAGCGGGGTCCAAGATACGCAGTATTTT.